This T cell receptor (beta chain) was found in a study of T cell clones after liver transplantation. Background on the study: Liver transplant recipients had immunosuppression withdrawal attempted within 2 years. Pre-transplant mixed lymphocyte reactions yielded third-party-reactive TCRbeta sequences as comparators for graft-donor-reactive sequences.

As regards this clone: The antigen is unknown.

Study findings and constraints: Post-transplant, graft-donor-reactive CD4 TCRbeta sequences in blood dropped significantly in most of the 8 subjects. Graft donor-reactive T cells may have migrated into the graft rather than being deleted.

Here immunoSEQ multiplex PCR was the method, and the copy in TCRdb shows in-frame clones only, minus some. This sample yields roughly 74,000 clones, of which 80% are seen a single time; roughly 0.6% belongs to the top ten. The TCR was taken from a human donor who received a liver transplant. Here the sequenced sample was CD4+ T cells from blood, taken before liver transplant.

The CDR3 loop reads CASSELWDSNTEAFF. As DNA, the CDR3 is TGTGCCAGCAGTGAGTTGTGGGACAGCAACACTGAAGCTTTCTTT. The V and J genes are TRBV6-1 and TRBJ1-1, with 7 positions matching TRBD1. The CDR3 loop spans 15 amino acids. The junction had 6 bases not matched to a gene; V was cut back by 3 bases and J by 2 bases. CDR1 is MNHNS and CDR2 is SASEGT in the germline V gene.